The 17 T cell receptor beta chains presented below share a single source sample, sequenced in a study of cytomegalovirus exposure and HLA in healthy donors. Vbeta (60) and Jbeta (13) primers were used in the PCR. This table comes from immunoSEQ multiplex PCR, and its TCRdb copy is limited to in-frame clones, with some not included. The data show approximately 140,000 clones, with over 70% seen just once and around 4.9% held by the top ten. The sample consisted of PBMCs. Receptors were obtained from a male donor in good health and CMV-seronegative.

The V and J genes are TRBV4-3 and TRBJ2-7, with a possible D match to TRBD2 (7 bases). This CDR3 comprises 21 residues. V was trimmed by 0 bases and J by 2 bases, leaving 29 bases between them. Germline values: CDR1 LGHNA, CDR2 YSLEER. For the CDR3, the DNA is TGCGCCAGCAGCCAAGAATTCCTAGGCGGAAAGGGAGGGGGTTGGGCCTACGAGCAGTACTTC. Encoded protein: CASSQEFLGGKGGGWAYEQYF.

This chain links TRBV28 with TRBJ1-1, with D maybe TRBD1 (5 bases). The CDR3 loop spans 11 amino acids. Germline CDR1 is MDHEN and CDR2 is SYDVKM. The germline V and J ends were trimmed by 6 bases and 3 bases, with 5 bases remaining between them. The CDR3 spells CASRGDTEAFF. The DNA of the CDR3 is TGTGCCAGCAGAGGGGACACTGAAGCTTTCTTT.

The rearrangement joins TRBV6-1 to TRBJ1-1; D is unclear. CDR1 MNHNS and CDR2 SASEGT come from the germline V gene. V was cut by 8 bases and J by 1 base, with 17 bases left in between. CDR3 length: 15 residues. CDR3: CASDNGSGRNTEAFF. The CDR3 DNA reads TGTGCCAGCGACAATGGGTCGGGGAGGAACACTGAAGCTTTCTTT.

The V gene is TRBV2, the J gene TRBJ1-6; the D is unclear. The V end lost 6 bases, the J end lost 2 bases, and 11 bases lay between the germline ends. The CDR3 extends over 15 amino acids. Germline CDR1 SNHLY, CDR2 FYNNEI. CDR3 residues: CASREGEAYNSPLHF. The DNA for the CDR3 is TGTGCCAGCAGAGAGGGCGAAGCCTATAATTCACCCCTCCACTTT.

This chain joins TRBV29-1 and TRBJ2-5; D might be TRBD1 (5 bases). The germline CDR1 and CDR2 sequences are SQVTM and ANQGSEA. The CDR3 sequence is 13 residues long. Trimming took off 3 bases at V and 1 base at J, with 9 bases between the two ends. DNA of the CDR3: TGCAGCGTTGATTCGACAGTCCAAGAGACCCAGTACTTC. It is translated as CSVDSTVQETQYF.

This sequence joins TRBV7-2 and TRBJ2-1; D is unresolved. This CDR3 comprises 15 residues. Trimming took 1 base from V and 1 from J, leaving 8 bases between them. CDR1 and CDR2 from the germline V gene are SGHTA and FQGNSA. The CDR3 bases are TGTGCCAGCAGCTTAGACATTCAATCCTACAATGAGCAGTTCTTC. Translation: CASSLDIQSYNEQFF.

The sample holds a few counts of this clone. The chain joins TRBV6-5 to TRBJ2-1; D is unresolved. The CDR3 is 11 amino acids. V lost 6 bases and J lost 6, with 6 bases in between. Germline V gene sequence: CDR1 MNHEY, CDR2 SVGAGI. The CDR3 loop is CASRTGNEQFF. In DNA form, the CDR3 reads TGTGCCAGCAGAACGGGCAATGAGCAGTTCTTC.

This clone was observed a few times. The V gene is TRBV7-2, the J gene TRBJ1-1; D may be TRBD1 (5 bases). The germline V gene has CDR1 SGHTA and CDR2 FQGNSA. The CDR3 spans 13 residues. Trimming shortened V by 8 bases and J by 8 bases, and 18 bases separated the two germline ends. The CDR3 reads CASRLGGVGEAFF. The CDR3 nucleotides read TGTGCCAGCCGCCTGGGAGGGGTAGGAGAAGCTTTCTTT.

About this clone: The same CDR3 can be traced to other DNA sequences in this sample. This chain uses TRBV9 with TRBJ2-6; D ambiguous. In germline, CDR1 is SGDLS, CDR2 YYNGEE. The CDR3 has 15 amino acids. Trimming removed 0 bases from V and 4 bases from J, with 8 bases in between. The CDR3 DNA reads as TGTGCCAGCAGCGTAGGCGGCGCCGGGGCCAACGTCCTGACTTTC. It codes for CASSVGGAGANVLTF.

The V call is TRBV2, the J call TRBJ1-2; perhaps TRBD1 as D (6 bases). Germline lookup yields CDR1 SNHLY and CDR2 FYNNEI. V gave up 7 bases and J gave up 13 bases, with 28 bases separating them. The CDR3 runs 15 residues. DNA of the CDR3: TGTGCCAGCACAGGCCTTTTGATGACAGGAATAGTATGCACCTTC. This codes for CASTGLLMTGIVCTF. The full variable domain, completed using reference TRBV2 and TRBJ1-2, is EPEVTQTPSHQVTQMGQEVILRCVPISNHLYFYWYRQILGQKVEFLVSFYNNEISEKSEIFDDQFSVERPDGSNFTLKIRSTKLEDSAMYFCASTGLLMTGIVCTFGSGTRLTVV.

The V gene is TRBV30, the J gene TRBJ2-3, with 7 bases identical to TRBD1. Trimming at V came to 4 bases and at J to 0 bases, leaving 7 bases not matched to a gene. Germline lookup yields CDR1 GTSNPN and CDR2 SVGIG (reference sequence). This CDR3 has 15 amino acids. The CDR3 region has the DNA TGTGCCTGGAAGCTGGGACAGATTAGCACAGATACGCAGTATTTT. Translated: CAWKLGQISTDTQYF.

This clone was observed a single time. V usage is TRBV2 and J usage is TRBJ1-1; the match to TRBD1 covers 12 bases. CDR3 size: 17 residues. V was pared by 3 bases and J by 5 bases, with 10 bases of the junction left unmatched. Germline-derived CDR1 and CDR2 are SNHLY and FYNNEI. The CDR3 nucleotides read TGTGCCAGCAGTGACTGGGGACAGGGGGCAGCGGGTACTGAAGCTTTCTTT. Amino acids: CASSDWGQGAAGTEAFF.

The chain recombines TRBV5-1 with TRBJ2-1; possibly TRBD2 for D (6 bases). Germline values: CDR1 SGHRS, CDR2 YFSETQ. CDR3 length: 15 amino acids. Between the trimmed V and J ends, which lost 4 bases and 3 bases, there was a span of 14 bases. The CDR3 is CASSPSTGSYNEQFF. CDR3 nucleotides: TGCGCCAGCAGCCCCTCGACCGGGAGCTACAATGAGCAGTTCTTC.

The chain couples TRBV7-6 to TRBJ2-7; D is perhaps TRBD2 (6 bases). Germline values: CDR1 SGHVS, CDR2 FNYEAQ. The CDR3 is 17 amino acids. Between the trimmed V and J ends, which lost 2 bases and 0 bases, there was a span of 17 bases. This chain's CDR3 is CASSLSLGGESSYEQYF. CDR3 nucleotides: TGTGCCAGCAGCTTAAGTTTGGGCGGGGAAAGCTCCTACGAGCAGTACTTC. The full variable domain, rest sourced from reference TRBV7-6 and TRBJ2-7, is GAGVSQSPRYKVTKRGQDVALRCDPISGHVSLYWYRQALGQGPEFLTYFNYEAQQDKSGLPNDRFSAERPEGSISTLTIQRTEQRDSAMYRCASSLSLGGESSYEQYFGPGTRLTVT.

The chain uses TRBV7-6 and TRBJ1-1; D gene ambiguous. The CDR3 spans 13 residues. V lost 5 bases and J lost 1, with 8 bases in between. Germline V gene data show CDR1 as SGHVS and CDR2 as FNYEAQ. This CDR3 is CASSENRNTEAFF. The CDR3 DNA follows: TGTGCCAGCAGCGAAAACAGGAACACTGAAGCTTTCTTT.

The chain uses TRBV4-2 and TRBJ2-3, with 12 positions matching TRBD2. CDR3 length: 18 residues. CDR1 is LGHNA and CDR2 is YNFKEQ in the germline V gene. With V trimmed by 0 bases and J by 5 bases, 9 bases remained unmatched. The DNA for the CDR3 is TGTGCCAGCAGCCAAGAAGCGCCTAGCGGGGGGGCCGGAGATACGCAGTATTTT. Translated: CASSQEAPSGGAGDTQYF.

V gene TRBV2 combines with J gene TRBJ2-7; D gene unclear. Germline V gene data show CDR1 as SNHLY and CDR2 as FYNNEI. The CDR3 is made up of 11 amino acids. V shed 8 bases and J shed 7 bases, with 12 bases lying between them. CDR3 region: CASAALREQYF. The CDR3 nucleotides are TGTGCCAGCGCTGCACTACGGGAGCAGTACTTC.